This TCR beta chain was captured in a study of OX40 agonist ivuxolimab in advanced cancers. Background for the entire study: Ivuxolimab was a fully human IgG2 agonistic monoclonal antibody targeting the costimulatory receptor OX40 (CD134). Intravenous ivuxolimab was administered to patients every 2 weeks at six dose levels: 0.01, 0.1, 0.3, 1.5, 3 and 10 mg/kg. Of the approximately 54 patients in dose escalation, 19 had hepatocellular carcinoma, about 15 had melanoma, 9 had renal cell carcinoma and 9 had head and neck cancer. The dose-escalation cohort was 82.7% male with a mean age of around 64 years, ranging from about 23 to 85. Patients were allowed to have had prior anti-PD-1, anti-PD-L1 or anti-CTLA-4 therapy, and roughly 40% of the dose-escalation patients had previously received checkpoint inhibitors. Three dose-escalation patients achieved partial responses, one with hepatocellular carcinoma and two with cutaneous melanoma. Peripheral TCRbeta sequencing was intended to test whether TCR sequence diversity was altered and clonal T-cell expansion was caused by ivuxolimab. The paper reports the monotherapy dose-escalation portion (N of about 52 patients) of the phase I ivuxolimab trial. Results and caveats for the whole study, not just this receptor: In partial responders in the 0.1-3.0 mg/kg groups, normalized peripheral clonal expansion was found to be among the lowest, especially among CD8+ T cells. Clonal expansion of both CD4+ and CD8+ blood T cells was observed from baseline to week 6 at doses 0.1 to 3.0 mg/kg. Low levels of normalized T-cell clonal expansion were also seen in some patients who did not respond. After ivuxolimab, CD8+ T cells had more expanded clones than CD4+ T cells on average. The antigen specificity of the peripheral T cells that underwent clonal expansion was not determined.

For sequencing of the TCRbeta CDR3 region, genomic DNA was extracted from the sorted cells. The immunoSEQ Assay was used for sequencing of TCRbeta CDR3 regions. The table comes from immuneACCESS by way of TCRdb, which keeps in-frame sequences with V and J called. Part of the clones is missing from these tables; in studies checked, under half for an unresolved V gene and the rest for unknown reasons. Across this sample there are about 65,000 clones, with 87% seen only once. About 0.37% of the sample comes from the top ten. Patients with a history of autoimmune disease or receiving systemic immunosuppression were excluded from the trial. In every dose cohort, peripheral blood was drawn for TCR sequencing at baseline, cycle 4 day 1, and cycle 7 day 1. The samples were taken from a phase I, first-in-human, multicenter, open-label dose-escalation trial of ivuxolimab. Adults with locally advanced or metastatic melanoma, renal cell, hepatocellular, or head and neck squamous cell carcinoma were enrolled in the trial. CD4+ and CD8+ T cells were sorted separately from peripheral blood before TCR sequencing.

Concerning this clone: It lacks a known antigen. No much larger clone exists at a distance of one base, and base qualities are not known.

The CDR3 numbers 13 residues from cysteine through phenylalanine. Only CDR3 DNA remains: 39 bases, in frame from the first base. The junction carries 8 bases between V and J, which are trimmed by 4 bases and 4 bases respectively. CDR1 MNHEY and CDR2 SVGAGI were looked up in the germline V gene. The specimen was CD4+ or CD8+ T cells sorted from blood, collected in a trial of the OX40 agonist ivuxolimab. The TCR was taken from an adult with an advanced solid tumor such as melanoma, head and neck, liver or kidney cancer. The rearrangement combines TRBV6-5 with TRBJ1-5, with the identity of the D gene unclear. The CDR3 protein sequence reads: CASSFFLNQPQHF. The nucleotides are TGTGCCAGCAGTTTTTTTTTGAATCAGCCCCAGCATTTT.